Included here is one T cell receptor beta chain sequence, with context. This clonotype was counted ten times or more. Its binding antigen is unknown. It has no much larger one-base neighbor in the sample; base qualities were not kept. From a lookup of the germline V gene, CDR1 and CDR2 are KGHDR and SFDVKD. The CDR3, from cysteine to phenylalanine, totals 14 residues. Only CDR3 DNA is held: 42 bases, read in frame from base 1. Cut back by 2 bases and 5 bases, the V and J ends lie 11 bases apart. In light of the paper, this sample's time point label describes: newly diagnosed GD, antithyroid drugs for less than 3 months. For both TCR sequencing and RNA sequencing, RNA was extracted from PBMCs using TRIzol. Graves' disease was diagnosed according to American Thyroid Association guidelines. Recruitment of patients was carried out at an endocrinology department in Xi'an, China. From each patient, about 9.7 milliliters of peripheral blood was collected into an EDTA anticoagulant tube. Ficoll Paque Plus density gradient separation was used to isolate PBMCs, and no further T cell sorting was done. An Agilent 2100 Bioanalyzer and agarose gel were used to assess RNA quality, and a NanoDrop 2000 was used to measure RNA concentration.

Receptor libraries were prepared by multiplex PCR. TCRdb shows the sequencer as Illumina HiSeq 4000. TCR beta libraries were built with iRepertoire HTBI primers and Arm-PCR amplification of CDR3 regions. Gel purification was performed on PCR products prior to sequencing. The study's processing was this. Gene usage analysis of CDR3 amino acid clonotypes used the roughly 60 TRBV and 14 to 15 TRBJ segments found across samples. COPE and FqMerger were used to merge filtered high-quality paired reads into contigs. Contigs were aligned with BLAST to IMGT TRBV, TRBD and TRBJ reference genes, and CDR3 was defined per IMGT. Any clonotype with a frequency above 0.1% was counted as a highly expanded clone. Shannon entropy served as the measure of repertoire diversity, while the Gini coefficient captured V-J evenness. A clonotype found in more than one individual was treated as public. The public sequencing data were trimmed at Q25 with fastp and processed into clonotypes with MiXCR by TCRdb, which kept only in-frame beta chains. CDR3 protein duplicates are merged, each entry listing the most common genes and DNA. The V and J calls, along with clone size, are taken from TCRdb and not from the paper's own processing. For this sample there are 300,000 to 400,000 distinct CDR3 sequences; roughly a sixth appear just once. About 24% of the sample goes to the ten largest clones.

This entry belongs to a study of regulatory T cells in long-lasting Graves disease (dated by TCRdb to about 2021). Looking at the study overall: Antithyroid drugs had been taken for less than 3 months by newly diagnosed Graves' disease patients. Peripheral blood TCR sequencing and RNA sequencing compared persistent Graves' disease patients with newly diagnosed Graves' disease patients. The study was registered as a clinical trial and conducted in China. TCR sequencing covered about 13 persistent and around 20 newly diagnosed Graves' disease patients, some 33 samples in total.

Points the paper makes about the study in general: TRBV28, TRBJ1-2 and TRBJ2-5 were preferentially used in persistent disease, while TRBV20-1 and TRBJ2-1 were favored in newly diagnosed disease. Because the primary lesion, thyroid tissue, could not be accessed, the study looked at peripheral blood alone. Compared with newly diagnosed patients, patients with persistent Graves' disease had lower TCR Shannon entropy and fewer highly expanded clones, which suggests clonal expansion. Sequencing and analysis were limited to the TCR beta chain. The authors noted that the small sample size was a limitation that may lower accuracy. A larger number of public clonotypes was shared among persistent patients (over 2,500) than among newly diagnosed patients (around 870).

The material sequenced was peripheral blood mononuclear cells (PBMCs), taken at new diagnosis, from a patient treated with antithyroid drugs. The chain is made from TRBV24-1 and TRBJ1-2; there is no confident call for the D gene. The source of this sequence is a female donor with Graves disease. The DNA is TGTGCCACCAGTGATTCGCAACAGAAATATGGCTACACCTTC. Its protein product is CATSDSQQKYGYTF.